These 8 T cell receptor beta chains were sequenced from one sample in a study of vaccination effects on CD4 cells after COVID-19. The table came from immunoSEQ multiplex PCR; TCRdb's copy has only in-frame clones and leaves some out. The sample holds 65,000 to 90,000 clones, 78% seen once. With the ViraFEST assay, the study expanded antigen-specific CD4+ T cells using viral peptide pools, then sequenced them. Following 10 days of culture, CD4+ T cells were isolated. Nucleocapsid antibodies stayed negative before and after vaccination, showing no earlier SARS-CoV-2 infection. What these receptors recognize is not known. The specimen comprised CD4+ T cells from PBMCs cultured with SARS-CoV-2 spike peptides, sampled before COVID-19 vaccination. The receptors derive from a human donor who received a COVID-19 vaccine.

This clone was counted a single time. The chain has TRBV12-3 or TRBV12-4 and TRBJ2-1, with D possibly being TRBD1 (6 bases). V dropped 4 bases and J dropped 9 bases, with 10 bases sitting between them. The CDR3 runs 12 residues. The CDR3 sequence is CASSSQGIEQFF. Written as DNA, the CDR3 is TGTGCCAGCAGTTCGCAGGGGATTGAGCAGTTCTTC.

The chain couples TRBV6-5 to TRBJ1-3, with a tentative D call TRBD1 (5 bases). The CDR3 has 12 residues. CDR1 and CDR2 from the germline V gene are MNHEY and SVGAGI. The V gene lost 9 bases and the J gene lost 4 bases, with 10 bases spanning the gap. The CDR3 DNA sequence: TGTGCCAGTCAGACAGTCGGAAACACCATATATTTT. Translation: CASQTVGNTIYF.

This clone was detected a few times. In nucleotides, the CDR3 is TGTGCCAGCAGTTTCGGACAGGCAGGCGGGGAGCTGTTTTTT. Protein sequence: CASSFGQAGGELFF. The V and J genes are TRBV27 and TRBJ2-2; 7 nucleotides agree with TRBD1. The germline CDR1 and CDR2 sequences are MNHEY and SMNVEV (reference sequence). The CDR3 runs 14 residues. J was trimmed by 7 bases and V by 3 bases; bases with no gene match: 5.

This chain connects TRBV15 to TRBJ1-4; no clear D gene. Germline CDR1 LNHNV, CDR2 YYDKDF (reference sequence). This CDR3 contains 16 residues. With 4 bases removed from V and 0 bases from J, the gap between germline ends came to 12 bases. The CDR3 region is CATSKRNPATNEKLFF. The CDR3 DNA sequence: TGTGCCACCAGCAAGAGAAACCCTGCAACTAATGAAAAACTGTTTTTT.

The rearrangement joins TRBV7-2 to TRBJ2-5, with D possibly matching TRBD2 (6 bases). CDR3 length: 15 residues. Germline CDR1 and CDR2: SGHTA and FQGNSA. V lost 5 bases, J lost 1 base, and 14 bases lay in between. The CDR3 sequence: CASSVGTAFQETQYF. The CDR3 coding sequence is TGTGCCAGCAGCGTCGGGACTGCCTTCCAAGAGACCCAGTACTTC.

This clone was recorded only once. The gene calls are TRBV30 and TRBJ1-4, with a weak D call TRBD1 (5 bases). V was trimmed by 0 bases and J by 4 bases, leaving 12 bases between them. The CDR3 is 15 residues long. Germline V gene data show CDR1 as GTSNPN and CDR2 as SVGIG (reference sequence). CDR3 coding DNA: TGTGCCTGGAGTGTTTGGGGTAGGGGTAATGAAAAACTGTTTTTT. Its protein product is CAWSVWGRGNEKLFF.

This clone was seen just once. The rearrangement links TRBV6-4 to TRBJ2-3; 12 nucleotides match TRBD2. The V and J ends lost 6 bases and 5 bases, in that order; junction bases with no gene match: 9. Germline lookup yields CDR1 MRHNA and CDR2 SNTAGT. CDR3 length: 16 amino acids. CDR3 loop: CASSPALAGGLDTQYF. CDR3 DNA: TGTGCCAGCAGCCCCGCCCTAGCGGGGGGGCTAGATACGCAGTATTTT.

V gene TRBV10-3 combines with J gene TRBJ2-3, with 10 bases matching TRBD2. The CDR3 runs 18 residues. V was clipped by 11 bases and J by 0 bases; unmatched bases: 17. CDR1 is ENHRY, CDR2 SYGVKD, per germline. Here the CDR3 reads CASPNGTSVFLSTDTQYF. The CDR3 region has the DNA TGTGCCTCCCCCAACGGGACTAGCGTTTTTTTGAGCACAGATACGCAGTATTTT.